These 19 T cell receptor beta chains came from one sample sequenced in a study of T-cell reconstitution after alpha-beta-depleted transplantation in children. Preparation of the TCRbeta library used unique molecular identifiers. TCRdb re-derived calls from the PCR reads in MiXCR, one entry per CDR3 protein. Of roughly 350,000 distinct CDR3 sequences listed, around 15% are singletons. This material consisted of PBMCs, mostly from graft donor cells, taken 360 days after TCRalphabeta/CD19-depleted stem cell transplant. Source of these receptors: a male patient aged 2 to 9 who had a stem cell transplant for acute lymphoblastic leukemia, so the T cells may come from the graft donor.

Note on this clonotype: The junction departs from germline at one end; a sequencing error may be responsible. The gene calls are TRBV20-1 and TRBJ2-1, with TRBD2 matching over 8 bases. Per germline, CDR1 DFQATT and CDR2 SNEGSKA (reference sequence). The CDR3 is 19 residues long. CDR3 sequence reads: CSGRGTRTSSPSSYNEQFF. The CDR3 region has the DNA TGCAGTGGTAGAGGGACCCGGACTAGCTCCCCGAGCTCCTACAATGAGCAGTTCTTC.

CDR3 DNA sequence: TGTGCCAGCAGCCAGGGCAGGGGCGGCTACGAGCAGTACTTC. Translation gives CASSQGRGGYEQYF. This chain uses TRBV4-2 with TRBJ2-7, with a tentative D call TRBD1 (6 bases). The germline V gene encodes CDR1 LGHNA and CDR2 YNFKEQ. This CDR3 contains 14 residues. V was trimmed by 3 bases and J by 3 bases, leaving 12 bases between them.

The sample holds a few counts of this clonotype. The CDR3 spells CASSLQGWTEAFF. The DNA of the CDR3 is TGTGCCAGCAGCTTGCAGGGGTGGACTGAAGCTTTCTTT. The chain combines TRBV5-5 with TRBJ1-1, with D possibly TRBD1 on 6 matching bases. Germline values: CDR1 SGHKS, CDR2 YYEKEE (reference sequence). Trimming stripped 1 base from V and 5 bases from J, with 9 bases between. This CDR3 region has 13 residues.

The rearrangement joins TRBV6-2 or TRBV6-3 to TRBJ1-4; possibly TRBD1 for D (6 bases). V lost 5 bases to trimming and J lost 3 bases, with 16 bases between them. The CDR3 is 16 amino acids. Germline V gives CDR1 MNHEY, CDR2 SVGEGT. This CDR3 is CASSADRDTPNEKLFF. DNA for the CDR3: TGTGCCAGCAGTGCTGACCGGGACACTCCTAATGAAAAACTGTTTTTT.

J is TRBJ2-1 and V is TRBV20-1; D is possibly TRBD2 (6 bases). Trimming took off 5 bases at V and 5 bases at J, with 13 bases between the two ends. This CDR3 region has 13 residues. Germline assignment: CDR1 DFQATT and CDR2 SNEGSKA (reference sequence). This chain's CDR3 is CSAFGLPNNEQFF. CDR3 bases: TGCAGTGCTTTCGGACTACCCAACAATGAGCAGTTCTTC.

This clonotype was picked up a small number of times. The DNA of the CDR3 is TGTGCCTGGAGTGTAATTTGGGGGATAGCTCCGTACTTC. This gives the protein CAWSVIWGIAPYF. The chain employs TRBV30 and TRBJ2-7; D is tentatively TRBD1 or TRBD2 (5 bases each). Per the germline V gene, CDR1 is GTSNPN and CDR2 is SVGIG (reference sequence). The V end was cut by 0 bases, the J end by 12 bases, with 18 bases between. This CDR3 has 13 residues. Looking up the rest from reference TRBV30 and TRBJ2-7 gives the full variable domain: SQTIHQWPATLVQPVGSPLSLECTVEGTSNPNLYWYRQAAGRGLQLLFYSVGIGQISSEVPQNLSASRPQDRQFILSSKKLLLSDSGFYLCAWSVIWGIAPYFGPGTRLTVT.

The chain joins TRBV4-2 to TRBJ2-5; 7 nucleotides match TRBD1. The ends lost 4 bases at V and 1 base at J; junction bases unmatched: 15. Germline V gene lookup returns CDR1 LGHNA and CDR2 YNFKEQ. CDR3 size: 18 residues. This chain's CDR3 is CASSLPGQTDYFQETQYF. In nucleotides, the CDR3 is TGTGCCAGCAGCCTCCCGGGACAGACTGATTACTTCCAAGAGACCCAGTACTTC.

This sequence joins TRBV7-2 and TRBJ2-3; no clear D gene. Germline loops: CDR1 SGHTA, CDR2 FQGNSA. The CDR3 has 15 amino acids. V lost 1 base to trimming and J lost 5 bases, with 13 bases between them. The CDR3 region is CASSLDYRRLDTQYF. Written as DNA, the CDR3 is TGTGCCAGCAGCTTAGATTATAGGCGACTAGATACGCAGTATTTT.

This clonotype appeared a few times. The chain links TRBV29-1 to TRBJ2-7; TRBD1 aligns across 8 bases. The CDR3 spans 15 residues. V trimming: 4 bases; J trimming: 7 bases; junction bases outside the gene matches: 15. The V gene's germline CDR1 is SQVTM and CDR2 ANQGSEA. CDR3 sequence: CSVGGRTGWNWEQYF. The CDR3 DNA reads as TGCAGCGTTGGGGGTCGGACAGGGTGGAACTGGGAGCAGTACTTC.

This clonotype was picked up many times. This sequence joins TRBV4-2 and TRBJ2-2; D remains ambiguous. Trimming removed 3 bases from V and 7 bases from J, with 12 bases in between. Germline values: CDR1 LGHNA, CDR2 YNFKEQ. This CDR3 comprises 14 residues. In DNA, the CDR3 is TGTGCCAGCAGCCAGGGTCGACTTGTCGGGGAGCTGTTTTTT. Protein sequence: CASSQGRLVGELFF.

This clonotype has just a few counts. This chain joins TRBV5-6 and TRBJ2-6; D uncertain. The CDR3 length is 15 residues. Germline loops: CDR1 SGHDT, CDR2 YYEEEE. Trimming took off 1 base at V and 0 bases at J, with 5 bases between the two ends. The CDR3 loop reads CASSLRFSGANVLTF. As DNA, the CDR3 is TGTGCCAGCAGCTTGCGATTCTCTGGGGCCAACGTCCTGACTTTC.

The CDR3, as DNA: TGTGCCAGCAGCTACCGACAGGGGGTAGGACAGCCCCAGCATTTT. Translating gives CASSYRQGVGQPQHF. The chain uses TRBV5-6 and TRBJ1-5; 9 nucleotides agree with TRBD1. V shed 3 bases and J 7 bases; nucleotides not matched to a gene: 8. Germline-derived CDR1 and CDR2 are SGHDT and YYEEEE. CDR3 length: 15 amino acids.

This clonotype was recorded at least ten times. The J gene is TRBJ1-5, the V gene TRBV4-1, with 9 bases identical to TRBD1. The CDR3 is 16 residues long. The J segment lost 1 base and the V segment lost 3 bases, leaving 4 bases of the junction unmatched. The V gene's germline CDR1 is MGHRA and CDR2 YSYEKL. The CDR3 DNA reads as TGCGCCAGCAGCCATTTTACAGGGGGCAGCAATCAGCCCCAGCATTTT. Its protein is CASSHFTGGSNQPQHF.

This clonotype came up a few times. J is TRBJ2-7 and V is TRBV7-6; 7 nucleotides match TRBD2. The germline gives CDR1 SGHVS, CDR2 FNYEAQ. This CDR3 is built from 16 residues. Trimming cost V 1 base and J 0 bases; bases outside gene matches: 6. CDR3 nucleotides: TGTGCCAGCAGCTTAGGGTCTGGCGGGAGCTCCTACGAGCAGTACTTC. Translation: CASSLGSGGSSYEQYF.

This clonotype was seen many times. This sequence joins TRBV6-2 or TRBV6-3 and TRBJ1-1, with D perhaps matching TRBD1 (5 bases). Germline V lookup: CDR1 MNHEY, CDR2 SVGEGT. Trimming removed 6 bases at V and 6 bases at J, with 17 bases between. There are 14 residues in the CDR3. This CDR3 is CASSRPRDLAEAFF. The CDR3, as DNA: TGTGCCAGCAGCCGCCCCAGGGACCTGGCTGAAGCTTTCTTT.

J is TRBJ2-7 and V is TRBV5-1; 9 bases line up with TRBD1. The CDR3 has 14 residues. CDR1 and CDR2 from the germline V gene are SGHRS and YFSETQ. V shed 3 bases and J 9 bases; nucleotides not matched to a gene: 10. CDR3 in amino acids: CASSSGTGNFGQYF. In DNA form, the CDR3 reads TGCGCCAGCAGCTCCGGGACAGGGAATTTCGGGCAGTACTTC.

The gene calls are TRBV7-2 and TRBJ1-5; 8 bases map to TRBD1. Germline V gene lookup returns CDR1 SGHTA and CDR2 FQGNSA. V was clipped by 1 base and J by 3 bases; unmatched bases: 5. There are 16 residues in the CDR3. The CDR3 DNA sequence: TGTGCCAGCAGCTTAGGGGGACAGGCCTTCAATCAGCCCCAGCATTTT. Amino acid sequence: CASSLGGQAFNQPQHF. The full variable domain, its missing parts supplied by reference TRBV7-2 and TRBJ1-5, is GAGVSQSPSNKVTEKGKDVELRCDPISGHTALYWYRQSLGQGLEFLIYFQGNSAPDKSGLPSDRFSAERTGGSVSTLTIQRTQQEDSAVYLCASSLGGQAFNQPQHFGDGTRLSIL.

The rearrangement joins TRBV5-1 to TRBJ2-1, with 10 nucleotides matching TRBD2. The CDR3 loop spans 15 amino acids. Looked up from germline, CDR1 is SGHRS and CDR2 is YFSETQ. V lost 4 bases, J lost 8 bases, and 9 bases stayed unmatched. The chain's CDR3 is CASSKAGGKGYEQFF. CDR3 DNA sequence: TGCGCCAGCAGCAAAGCGGGAGGGAAGGGTTATGAGCAGTTCTTC.

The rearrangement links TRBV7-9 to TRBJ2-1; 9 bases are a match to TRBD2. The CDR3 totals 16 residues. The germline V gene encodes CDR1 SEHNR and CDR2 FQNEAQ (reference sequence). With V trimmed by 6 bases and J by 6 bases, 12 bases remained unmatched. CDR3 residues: CASRFPPGLAGNEQFF. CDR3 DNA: TGTGCCAGCAGGTTTCCTCCGGGACTAGCTGGCAATGAGCAGTTCTTC.